This is a list of T cell receptor beta chains from one sample in a study of OX40 agonist ivuxolimab in advanced cancers. The protocol was immunoSEQ multiplex PCR, while the TCRdb copy is restricted to in-frame clones and leaves out a portion. The data show 67,000 or so clones, approximately 86% seen once. The sequences come from CD4+ or CD8+ T cells sorted from blood, collected in a trial of the OX40 agonist ivuxolimab. The source is an adult with an advanced solid tumor such as melanoma, head and neck, liver or kidney cancer. CDR3s include the opening cysteine and the closing phenylalanine or tryptophan. The D gene is left open where the match is weak. Clone sizes are given selectively: once, few, many, or a class where the clone is expanded.

CDR3 protein	CDR3 DNA	V gene	D gene	clone size	CDR3 length	J gene
CASSLGGQGSEQFF	TGTGCCAGCAGCTTAGGGGGACAGGGTTCTGAGCAGTTCTTC	TRBV7-9	TRBD1	.	14	TRBJ2-1
CASKVTGTESYEQYF	TGTGCCAGCAAAGTGACAGGAACAGAGTCCTACGAGCAGTACTTC	TRBV11-1	.	.	15	TRBJ2-7
CASSLEGVNEKLFF	TGTGCCAGCAGCTTAGAGGGGGTAAATGAAAAACTGTTTTTT	TRBV7-2	.	.	14	TRBJ1-4
CASSEFGGYEQYF	TGTGCCAGCAGTGAATTCGGGGGCTACGAGCAGTACTTC	TRBV25-1	.	.	13	TRBJ2-7
CASSPGVGPGPTIYNEQFF	TGTGCCAGCTCACCAGGAGTAGGTCCGGGACCCACTATATACAATGAGCAGTTCTTC	TRBV18	.	.	19	TRBJ2-1
CASSTTGEQFF	TGTGCCAGTAGTACTACGGGTGAGCAGTTCTTC	TRBV19	.	.	11	TRBJ2-1
CSATGLAAYEQYF	TGCAGCGCAACGGGACTAGCGGCCTACGAGCAGTACTTC	TRBV29-1	TRBD2	.	13	TRBJ2-7
CASSQTSGTVHEQYF	TGTGCCAGCAGCCAGACTAGCGGGACTGTCCACGAGCAGTACTTC	TRBV7-8	TRBD2	.	15	TRBJ2-7
CASSGRTVSGANVLTF	TGTGCCAGCAGCGGCCGGACAGTCTCTGGGGCCAACGTCCTGACTTTC	TRBV5-6	.	.	16	TRBJ2-6
CASSQGVGGTANTGELFF	TGCGCCAGCAGCCAAGGGGTAGGGGGGACCGCGAACACCGGGGAGCTGTTTTTT	TRBV4-3	.	.	18	TRBJ2-2
CASSPRSSGSGGELFF	TGTGCCAGCAGCCCCCGGAGTAGCGGGAGTGGCGGGGAGCTGTTTTTT	TRBV7-2	TRBD2	once	16	TRBJ2-2
CASSPGQINQPQHF	TGCGCCAGCAGCCCGGGACAGATCAATCAGCCCCAGCATTTT	TRBV5-1	TRBD1	.	14	TRBJ1-5
CASSPVGTYNEQFF	TGTGCCAGCAGCCCGGTGGGGACCTACAATGAGCAGTTCTTC	TRBV28	.	.	14	TRBJ2-1
CASTRGGLGENTEAFF	TGCGCCAGCACCCGAGGGGGGCTGGGTGAGAACACTGAAGCTTTCTTT	TRBV10-2	.	.	16	TRBJ1-1
CASSTGQGIYEQYF	TGCGCCAGCAGCACCGGGCAGGGGATCTACGAGCAGTACTTC	TRBV5-1	.	.	14	TRBJ2-7
CASSPVRTSTDTQYF	TGTGCCAGCTCACCCGTGCGTACTAGCACAGATACGCAGTATTTT	TRBV18	.	.	15	TRBJ2-3
CASSLGTGNTYEQYF	TGTGCCAGCAGCTTAGGAACAGGAAATACCTACGAGCAGTACTTC	TRBV7-3	.	.	15	TRBJ2-7
CASGESGNEQFF	TGCGCCAGCGGAGAAAGCGGGAATGAGCAGTTCTTC	TRBV10-1	.	once	12	TRBJ2-1
CASSVRGGSTGEQYF	TGTGCCAGTAGTGTGCGGGGCGGGAGCACGGGGGAGCAGTACTTC	TRBV19	TRBD2	.	15	TRBJ2-7
CASSIGGRSYNEQFF	TGTGCCAGTAGTATTGGGGGGAGGTCCTACAATGAGCAGTTCTTC	TRBV19	.	.	15	TRBJ2-1
CASSLGGQGDQPQHF	TGTGCCAGCAGTTTAGGAGGCCAAGGGGATCAGCCCCAGCATTTT	TRBV28	.	.	15	TRBJ1-5
CASRGTGTGYHEQYF	TGCGCCAGCAGGGGAACCGGGACAGGGTACCACGAGCAGTACTTC	TRBV5-1	TRBD1	.	15	TRBJ2-7
CASRVWSTDTQYF	TGTGCCAGCAGAGTTTGGAGCACAGATACGCAGTATTTT	TRBV2	.	.	13	TRBJ2-3
CASSLWTGGDNEQFF	TGTGCCAGCAGCTTGTGGACAGGGGGTGACAATGAGCAGTTCTTC	TRBV5-4	TRBD1	once	15	TRBJ2-1
CASSQGTGVTDTQYF	TGCGCCAGCAGCCAAGGGACAGGGGTGACAGATACGCAGTATTTT	TRBV4-1	TRBD1	few	15	TRBJ2-3
CASSLAIGQGQSVFF	TGTGCCAGCAGCTTAGCGATAGGACAGGGACAATCGGTGTTTTTT	TRBV7-1	TRBD1	few	15	TRBJ1-4
CASSARASASSYNEQFF	TGTGCCAGCAGCGCCAGAGCTAGCGCGAGCTCCTACAATGAGCAGTTCTTC	TRBV9	.	.	17	TRBJ2-1
CASSFLDRGGEKLFF	TGTGCCAGCAGCTTCTTGGACAGGGGAGGTGAAAAACTGTTTTTT	TRBV11-2	TRBD1	.	15	TRBJ1-4
CASSPHTGELFF	TGTGCCAGCAGCCCCCACACCGGGGAGCTGTTTTTT	TRBV14	.	.	12	TRBJ2-2
CASSRDGGGGTSGPREQFF	TGTGCCAGCAGCCGGGACGGAGGGGGGGGGACTAGCGGACCTAGGGAGCAGTTCTTC	TRBV27	TRBD2	.	19	TRBJ2-1
CASSQGRVTGSKSYNEQFF	TGCGCCAGCAGCCAAGGAAGGGTCACCGGATCAAAATCCTACAATGAGCAGTTCTTC	TRBV4-1	.	.	19	TRBJ2-1
CASSLFSQETQYF	TGTGCCAGCAGCTTGTTTTCACAAGAGACCCAGTACTTC	TRBV7-9	.	.	13	TRBJ2-5
CASSLTGFHEQYF	TGTGCCAGCAGCCTTACAGGGTTCCACGAGCAGTACTTC	TRBV7-2	.	.	13	TRBJ2-7
CASSLSGTGEQYF	TGTGCCAGCAGCTTATCAGGGACAGGCGAGCAGTACTTC	TRBV7-3	TRBD1	.	13	TRBJ2-7
CASGSREQYF	TGTGCCAGCGGAAGCCGGGAGCAGTACTTC	TRBV28	.	.	10	TRBJ2-7
CASSQGGAPGANVLTF	TGTGCCAGCAGTCAGGGTGGGGCACCTGGGGCCAACGTCCTGACTTTC	TRBV28	.	.	16	TRBJ2-6
CASSQAGRTDEAFF	TGTGCCAGCAGCCAAGCCGGCCGGACAGATGAAGCTTTCTTT	TRBV4-2	.	.	14	TRBJ1-1
CASSHPDQDNEKLFF	TGTGCCAGCAGCCACCCCGACCAGGATAATGAAAAACTGTTTTTT	TRBV5-4	.	few	15	TRBJ1-4
CASSLGYGSSGANVLTF	TGTGCCAGCAGCTTAGGATACGGATCCTCTGGGGCCAACGTCCTGACTTTC	TRBV11-1	.	.	17	TRBJ2-6
CASSLVLAGEGETQYF	TGTGCCAGCAGCTTGGTACTAGCGGGAGAAGGGGAGACCCAGTACTTC	TRBV5-4	TRBD2	.	16	TRBJ2-5
CASSFGTGGYEQYF	TGTGCCAGCAGCTTTGGGACAGGGGGTTATGAGCAGTACTTC	TRBV7-9	TRBD1	.	14	TRBJ2-7
CASTDNDPTNEKLFF	TGTGCCAGCACGGACAACGACCCAACTAATGAAAAACTGTTTTTT	TRBV6-5	.	.	15	TRBJ1-4
CLFMKREGIGELFF	TGTTTATTTATGAAGCGGGAGGGAATCGGGGAGCTGTTTTTT	TRBV19	TRBD2	.	14	TRBJ2-2
CASSFGPGRYEQYF	TGTGCCAGCAGCTTCGGCCCAGGGAGGTACGAGCAGTACTTC	TRBV11-1	.	.	14	TRBJ2-7